Each of the 25 T cell receptor beta chains below was sequenced from the same sample in a study of blood T cell repertoires in COVID-19. The repertoire was sequenced with immunoSEQ multiplex PCR; TCRdb's copy has only in-frame clones and lacks some. The sample contains around 160,000 clones, less than 90% of which appear only once. What was sequenced was peripheral blood. The receptors shown here come from a human donor in a cohort sampled during active COVID-19.

The CDR3 loop reads CASTSDRGNQPQHF. In nucleotides, the CDR3 is TGTGCCAGCACCTCAGACAGGGGCAATCAGCCCCAGCATTTT. The chain joins TRBV6-5 to TRBJ1-5; 7 positions match TRBD1. CDR1 and CDR2 (germline): MNHEY, SVGAGI. The CDR3 spans 14 residues. Unmatched junction bases numbered 5, after V lost 7 bases and J lost 2 bases.

The chain couples TRBV6-2 or TRBV6-3 to TRBJ2-7, with 11 bases aligning to TRBD2. The CDR3 has 17 residues. V shed 5 bases, J shed 2 bases, and the junction held 11 bases outside the gene matches. Germline CDR1 MNHEY, CDR2 SVGEGT. The CDR3 nucleotides read TGTGCCAGCAGTGCTCGCCGAGGGACTAGCGGACCCTACGAGCAGTACTTC. Its translation: CASSARRGTSGPYEQYF.

This clone was seen only once. The V call is TRBV7-9, the J call TRBJ1-6, with 8 bases matching TRBD1. Trimming at V came to 6 bases and at J to 8 bases, leaving 6 bases not matched to a gene. The CDR3 runs 14 residues. Germline CDR1 and CDR2: SEHNR and FQNEAQ (reference sequence). DNA of the CDR3: TGTGCCAGCAGTAAAACAGGGGGGGATTCACCCCTCCACTTT. This encodes CASSKTGGDSPLHF.

The V and J genes are TRBV20-1 and TRBJ2-5; possible D gene TRBD2, 7 bases. Germline V gene lookup returns CDR1 DFQATT and CDR2 SNEGSKA (reference sequence). There are 14 residues in the CDR3. Trimming left V 3 bases short and J 5 bases short, with 16 bases between. The CDR3 nucleotides read TGCAGTGCTAGTGTGGGGGGGCCTGCGGAGACCCAGTACTTC. Translation: CSASVGGPAETQYF.

The J gene is TRBJ2-7, the V gene TRBV5-1, with 9 nucleotides matching TRBD1. This CDR3 is built from 14 residues. CDR1 is SGHRS and CDR2 is YFSETQ in the germline V gene. V shed 5 bases, J shed 2 bases, and the junction held 5 bases outside the gene matches. CDR3 sequence: CASRPTGGPYEQYF. The CDR3 DNA reads TGCGCCAGCAGACCAACAGGGGGCCCCTACGAGCAGTACTTC. Supplemented by reference TRBV5-1 and TRBJ2-7, the full variable domain reads KAGVTQTPRYLIKTRGQQVTLSCSPISGHRSVSWYQQTPGQGLQFLFEYFSETQRNKGNFPGRFSGRQFSNSRSEMNVSTLELGDSALYLCASRPTGGPYEQYFGPGTRLTVT.

The chain employs TRBV18 and TRBJ2-5; weak D call: TRBD1 (5 bases). V lost 2 bases to trimming and J lost 2 bases, with 6 bases between them. Germline-derived CDR1 and CDR2 are KGHSH and LQKENI. The CDR3 totals 13 residues. The CDR3 is CASSPNRQETQYF. In DNA form, the CDR3 reads TGTGCCAGCTCACCAAACAGGCAAGAGACCCAGTACTTC.

V gene TRBV14 combines with J gene TRBJ2-1, with 8 bases identical to TRBD2. The ends lost 0 bases at V and 2 bases at J; junction bases unmatched: 6. Germline-derived CDR1 and CDR2 are SGHDN and FVKESK. The CDR3 is 17 amino acids. CDR3 protein: CASSQDLGGLAYNEQFF. Written as DNA, the CDR3 is TGTGCCAGCAGCCAAGATTTGGGGGGACTAGCCTACAATGAGCAGTTCTTC.

The V and J genes are TRBV30 and TRBJ1-6; no definite D call. Trimming left V 6 bases short and J 7 bases short, with 13 bases between. The CDR3 spans 13 residues. Per the germline V gene, CDR1 is GTSNPN and CDR2 is SVGIG (reference sequence). The CDR3 nucleotides are TGTGCCTGCTCGGACGGGGTGAATTCACCCCTCCACTTT. Protein product: CACSDGVNSPLHF.

V gene TRBV11-2 combines with J gene TRBJ2-1; 13 nucleotides line up with TRBD2. The ends lost 4 bases at V and 9 bases at J; junction bases unmatched: 9. Germline V CDR1 and CDR2: SGHAT, FQNNGV. The CDR3 totals 16 residues. CDR3 sequence reads: CASSSRLAGGGSEQFF. DNA for the CDR3: TGTGCCAGCAGCTCCAGACTAGCGGGGGGCGGGAGTGAGCAGTTCTTC.

Note on this clone: This same CDR3 is encoded by further DNA sequences in the sample. This chain uses TRBV9 with TRBJ2-2, with 8 bases aligning to TRBD1. The junction had 1 base not matched to a gene; V was cut back by 2 bases and J by 4 bases. This CDR3 has 14 residues. Per the germline V gene, CDR1 is SGDLS and CDR2 is YYNGEE. The CDR3 nucleotides are TGTGCCAGCAGCGTCACAGGGGGCACCGGGGAGCTGTTTTTT. Its protein is CASSVTGGTGELFF.

The rearrangement uses TRBV28 and TRBJ1-2, with a possible D match to TRBD1 (5 bases). CDR3 length: 14 residues. V lost 5 bases, J lost 8 bases, and 18 bases lay in between. Germline-derived CDR1 and CDR2 are MDHEN and SYDVKM. This CDR3 is CASSLRRGEFGYTF. The CDR3, as DNA: TGTGCCAGCAGTCTTCGACGGGGGGAGTTCGGCTACACCTTC.

The rearrangement uses TRBV5-1 and TRBJ1-3; TRBD1 agrees at 9 bases. V lost 2 bases to trimming and J lost 4 bases; unmatched junction nucleotides: 4. CDR1 SGHRS and CDR2 YFSETQ come from the germline V gene. The CDR3 is 15 residues long. CDR3 in amino acids: CASSLQGAEGNTIYF. The CDR3 bases are TGCGCCAGCAGCTTACAGGGGGCTGAAGGAAACACCATATATTTT.

This chain connects TRBV5-1 to TRBJ1-1; D not resolved. Trimming shortened V by 5 bases and J by 4 bases, and 6 bases separated the two germline ends. The CDR3 is made up of 11 amino acids. Per the germline V gene, CDR1 is SGHRS and CDR2 is YFSETQ. CDR3 bases: TGCGCCAGCAGAGAGGGCACTGAAGCTTTCTTT. Amino acids: CASREGTEAFF.

V usage is TRBV3-1 (or the pseudogene TRBV3-2) and J usage is TRBJ2-1, with D possibly TRBD1 on 5 matching bases. Trimming took off 4 bases at V and 4 bases at J, with 8 bases between the two ends. The CDR3 loop spans 13 amino acids. The V gene's germline CDR1 is LGHDT and CDR2 YNNKEL (reference sequence). The DNA for the CDR3 is TGTGCCAGCAGCCGTGACAGATACAATGAGCAGTTCTTC. Encoded protein: CASSRDRYNEQFF.

The V gene is TRBV9, the J gene TRBJ2-3, with D uncertain. Trimming removed 3 bases from V and 0 bases from J, with 14 bases in between. CDR1 is SGDLS, CDR2 YYNGEE, per germline. The CDR3 covers 16 residues. This CDR3 is CASSATPERSTDTQYF. The DNA for the CDR3 is TGTGCCAGCAGCGCGACACCAGAACGTAGCACAGATACGCAGTATTTT.

The chain combines TRBV11-2 with TRBJ2-7, with D hard to call. CDR1 is SGHAT and CDR2 is FQNNGV in the germline V gene. V lost 5 bases to trimming and J lost 1 base, with 9 bases between them. The CDR3 runs to 13 residues. Here the CDR3 DNA reads TGTGCCAGCAGCCCGGTCCCGTCCTACGAGCAGTACTTC. Its protein product is CASSPVPSYEQYF.

V gene TRBV5-4 combines with J gene TRBJ1-2; TRBD1 might be the D (5 bases). The V and J ends lost 2 bases and 4 bases respectively, with 9 bases between them. CDR1 is SGHNT and CDR2 is YYREEE in the germline V gene (reference sequence). CDR3 size: 13 residues. The CDR3 DNA is TGTGCCAGCAGCTTTGGCCAGGGCTATGGCTACACCTTC. Encoded protein: CASSFGQGYGYTF.

This chain connects TRBV29-1 to TRBJ2-1; D unclear. Per germline, CDR1 SQVTM and CDR2 ANQGSEA. V was pared by 5 bases and J by 0 bases, with 5 bases between. This CDR3 contains 12 residues. CDR3 sequence (DNA): TGCAGCGTTCCCCTCTCCTACAATGAGCAGTTCTTC. Translating gives CSVPLSYNEQFF.

This clone is a singleton in its sample. The rearrangement links TRBV12-5 to TRBJ1-2; 7 nucleotides align to TRBD1. Losses at the gene ends were 1 base for V and 6 bases for J; bases not matched to a gene: 2. There are 13 residues in the CDR3. The germline V gene encodes CDR1 LGHNT and CDR2 FRNRAP. The CDR3 DNA is TGTGCTAGTGGTTTGGGACAGGGAAATGGCTACACCTTC. This translates into CASGLGQGNGYTF.

The chain uses TRBV2 and TRBJ2-1, with D perhaps matching TRBD2 (6 bases). Germline V gene lookup returns CDR1 SNHLY and CDR2 FYNNEI. CDR3 length: 15 residues. Between the trimmed V and J ends, which lost 7 bases and 2 bases, there was a span of 15 bases. The CDR3 protein is CASKPRAGPYNEQFF. The CDR3 bases are TGTGCCAGCAAGCCGCGGGCGGGACCCTACAATGAGCAGTTCTTC.

The rearrangement joins TRBV3-1 (or the pseudogene TRBV3-2) to TRBJ1-2; perhaps TRBD1 as D (5 bases). Germline CDR1 and CDR2: LGHDT and YNNKEL (reference sequence). V shed 1 base and J shed 4 bases, with 13 bases lying between them. The CDR3 loop spans 15 amino acids. The CDR3: CASSQGAGMGYGYTF. CDR3 DNA sequence: TGTGCCAGCAGCCAAGGGGCAGGGATGGGCTATGGCTACACCTTC.

The chain employs TRBV30 and TRBJ2-7; D ambiguous. The CDR3 covers 11 residues. Per germline, CDR1 GTSNPN and CDR2 SVGIG (reference sequence). Trimming pared 0 bases from V and 7 bases from J, leaving 7 bases between. The CDR3 sequence: CAWSVRSEQYF. The CDR3 DNA reads as TGTGCCTGGAGTGTCAGGTCGGAGCAGTACTTC.

The J gene is TRBJ2-1, the V gene TRBV30; 11 bases match TRBD2. The germline V gene encodes CDR1 GTSNPN and CDR2 SVGIG (reference sequence). The CDR3 contains 14 residues. The V segment lost 0 bases and the J segment 5 bases; nucleotides outside the gene matches: 0. The CDR3 DNA is TGTGCCTGGAGTGTGACTAGCGGGGACAATGAGCAGTTCTTC. Translating it yields CAWSVTSGDNEQFF. The entire variable domain, with the rest obtained from reference TRBV30 and TRBJ2-1, is as follows: SQTIHQWPATLVQPVGSPLSLECTVEGTSNPNLYWYRQAAGRGLQLLFYSVGIGQISSEVPQNLSASRPQDRQFILSSKKLLLSDSGFYLCAWSVTSGDNEQFFGPGTRLTVL.

This clone was detected once. The chain employs TRBV11-3 and TRBJ1-1, with no clear D. CDR1 is SGHNT and CDR2 is YENEEA in the germline V gene. V was clipped by 3 bases and J by 0 bases, with 8 bases between them. The CDR3 covers 14 residues. CDR3 DNA sequence: TGTGCCAGCAGCTTGACGGGTATGAACACTGAAGCTTTCTTT. This sequence encodes CASSLTGMNTEAFF.

This clone was observed a few times. The V and J genes are TRBV6-2 or TRBV6-3 and TRBJ2-3, with D possibly matching TRBD2 (6 bases). Trimming cost V 0 bases and J 3 bases, with 16 bases left between them. This CDR3 has 17 amino acids. Germline loops: CDR1 MNHEY, CDR2 SVGEGT. The CDR3 nucleotides are TGTGCCAGCAGTTACTCTGGGCGGGGCTACTCGACAGATACGCAGTATTTT. Translating it yields CASSYSGRGYSTDTQYF.